This entry lists 16 T cell receptor beta chains sequenced from one sample in a study of vaccination effects on CD4 cells after COVID-19 (dated by TCRdb to between 2020 and 2023). To identify antigen-specific CD4+ T cell clonotypes by their expansion, the ViraFEST assay first stimulated PBMC with viral peptide pools and then applied TCR sequencing. After around 11 days of culture, CD4+ T cells were isolated with the EasySep CD4+ T cell isolation kit. The absence of prior SARS-CoV-2 infection in healthy vaccine recipients was confirmed by negative nucleocapsid antibodies before and after vaccination. No antigen has been assigned to these receptors. The receptor library was made with the immunoSEQ multiplex PCR assay. Sourced from immuneACCESS, this table was stored by TCRdb with only in-frame sequences that have V and J called. A share of the clones is absent; for the studies checked, an unresolved V gene accounts for under half, and the remainder has no known explanation. In all, the sample holds 70,000 or so clones, and approximately 72% of those were seen once. Of the sample, about 2.9% is held by the ten largest clones.

Source: CD4+ T cells from PBMCs cultured with HCoV-NL63 spike peptides, taken before COVID-19 vaccination. The sample's cell subset or site label is to be understood as: HCoV-NL63 spike overlapping peptide pool stimulation. The receptors stem from a human donor who received a COVID-19 vaccine.

This chain uses TRBV6-5 with TRBJ2-3; 8 nucleotides align to TRBD2. Germline CDR1 reads MNHEY; CDR2 reads SVGAGI. The CDR3 totals 14 residues. V shed 4 bases, J shed 0 bases, and the junction held 0 bases outside the gene matches. The CDR3 bases are TGTGCCAGCAGTTTAGCGGGGAGCACAGATACGCAGTATTTT. Encoded protein: CASSLAGSTDTQYF.

This rearrangement joins TRBV7-9 to TRBJ1-1; D is unresolved. Germline-derived CDR1 and CDR2 are SEHNR and FQNEAQ (reference sequence). This CDR3 comprises 14 residues. The germline V and J ends were trimmed by 2 bases and 0 bases, with 7 bases remaining between them. Here the CDR3 reads CASSLKEVNTEAFF. The CDR3, as DNA: TGTGCCAGCAGCTTAAAGGAGGTGAACACTGAAGCTTTCTTT.

V gene TRBV30 combines with J gene TRBJ2-3; D not certain. The V end lost 0 bases, the J end lost 3 bases, and 10 bases lay between the germline ends. Germline V gives CDR1 GTSNPN, CDR2 SVGIG (reference sequence). This CDR3 contains 14 residues. The CDR3 DNA reads as TGTGCCTGGAGTGTTCCCTCGCGTACAGATACGCAGTATTTT. Protein product: CAWSVPSRTDTQYF.

This chain uses TRBV30 with TRBJ2-3; D might be TRBD1 or TRBD2, each matching 5 bases. The germline V gene has CDR1 GTSNPN and CDR2 SVGIG (reference sequence). Trimming pared 5 bases from V and 2 bases from J, leaving 14 bases between. The CDR3 is 14 amino acids. The CDR3 spells CAWAIRDPTDTQYF. CDR3 in DNA: TGTGCCTGGGCAATCCGGGACCCCACAGATACGCAGTATTTT.

J is TRBJ2-7 and V is TRBV7-8; D is tentatively TRBD1 or TRBD2 (5 bases each). Germline V CDR1 and CDR2: SGHVS, FQNEAQ. There are 14 residues in the CDR3. Trimming took 3 bases from V and 2 from J, leaving 11 bases between them. The CDR3 here is CASSFTRDPYEQYV. The CDR3 bases are TGTGCCAGCAGCTTCACAAGGGACCCCTACGAGCAGTACGTC.

This rearrangement joins TRBV7-2 to TRBJ2-5; 7 nucleotides agree with TRBD2. V trimming: 4 bases; J trimming: 1 base; junction bases outside the gene matches: 9. Germline V gene data show CDR1 as SGHTA and CDR2 as FQGNSA. This CDR3 has 16 amino acids. The CDR3 DNA reads TGTGCCAGCAGCTCATCCCTAGCGGCCTCCCAAGAGACCCAGTACTTC. It yields the protein CASSSSLAASQETQYF.

The gene calls are TRBV5-5 and TRBJ1-5; D is unclear. The V and J ends lost 2 bases and 4 bases respectively, with 4 bases between them. The CDR3 is 12 amino acids. CDR1 and CDR2 from the germline V gene are SGHKS and YYEKEE (reference sequence). The CDR3 coding sequence is TGTGCCAGCAGCTTAAGTAATCAGCCCCAGCATTTT. Its translation: CASSLSNQPQHF.

The V call is TRBV7-2, the J call TRBJ1-2, with D unclear. The CDR3 contains 15 residues. The germline V and J ends were trimmed by 5 bases and 7 bases, with 20 bases remaining between them. Germline V gene sequence: CDR1 SGHTA, CDR2 FQGNSA. CDR3 DNA: TGTGCCAGCAGCCCCATTTTTGGGTGGTCAACTGGCTACACCTTC. Amino acid sequence: CASSPIFGWSTGYTF. The full variable domain, completed using reference TRBV7-2 and TRBJ1-2, is GAGVSQSPSNKVTEKGKDVELRCDPISGHTALYWYRQSLGQGLEFLIYFQGNSAPDKSGLPSDRFSAERTGGSVSTLTIQRTQQEDSAVYLCASSPIFGWSTGYTFGSGTRLTVV.

The rearrangement uses TRBV10-3 and TRBJ1-6, with a weak D call TRBD1 (5 bases). The V and J ends lost 4 bases and 8 bases respectively, with 9 bases between them. This CDR3 spans 13 amino acids. Looked up from germline, CDR1 is ENHRY and CDR2 is SYGVKD. This CDR3 is CAISGGLDSPLHF. The DNA of the CDR3 is TGTGCCATCAGTGGGGGACTTGATTCACCCCTCCACTTT.

The chain links TRBV6-6 to TRBJ2-1, with a weak D call TRBD2 (5 bases). CDR1 is MNHNY, CDR2 SVGAGI, per germline (reference sequence). CDR3 length: 13 residues. Trimming stripped 7 bases from V and 3 bases from J, with 10 bases between. The CDR3 nucleotides read TGTGCCAGCAACGGGGAATTCTACAATGAGCAGTTCTTC. Translating gives CASNGEFYNEQFF.

The chain uses TRBV19 and TRBJ2-2, with D perhaps TRBD2 (7 bases). In germline, CDR1 is LNHDA, CDR2 SQIVND (reference sequence). Trimming stripped 3 bases from V and 4 bases from J, with 12 bases between. This CDR3 is built from 15 residues. The DNA for the CDR3 is TGTGCCAGTAGTATTTCGGGGGGCTCCACCGGGGAGCTGTTTTTT. Translation gives CASSISGGSTGELFF. Full variable domain (remainder filled in from reference TRBV19 and TRBJ2-2): DGGITQSPKYLFRKEGQNVTLSCEQNLNHDAMYWYRQDPGQGLRLIYYSQIVNDFQKGDIAEGYSVSREKKESFPLTVTSAQKNPTAFYLCASSISGGSTGELFFGEGSRLTVL.

In its sample, this clone was seen once. The V and J genes are TRBV5-1 and TRBJ2-2; possibly TRBD1 or TRBD2 for D (5 bases each). This CDR3 has 15 residues. Germline lookup yields CDR1 SGHRS and CDR2 YFSETQ. V dropped 2 bases and J dropped 0 bases, with 8 bases sitting between them. The DNA for the CDR3 is TGCGCCAGCAGCTTCTTGGGACCGAACACCGGGGAGCTGTTTTTT. It is translated as CASSFLGPNTGELFF. Together with reference TRBV5-1 and TRBJ2-2, the CDR3 gives the full variable domain: KAGVTQTPRYLIKTRGQQVTLSCSPISGHRSVSWYQQTPGQGLQFLFEYFSETQRNKGNFPGRFSGRQFSNSRSEMNVSTLELGDSALYLCASSFLGPNTGELFFGEGSRLTVL.

The chain carries TRBV4-3 and TRBJ1-6; D gene ambiguous. The V gene lost 1 base and the J gene lost 6 bases, with 19 bases spanning the gap. CDR1 and CDR2 from the germline V gene are LGHNA and YSLEER. This CDR3 spans 18 amino acids. The chain's CDR3 is CASSQGVMIGPGNSPLHF. DNA for the CDR3: TGCGCCAGCAGCCAAGGGGTGATGATTGGGCCGGGTAATTCACCCCTCCACTTT.

The chain employs TRBV10-3 and TRBJ1-2, with 7 nucleotides matching TRBD1. There are 15 residues in the CDR3. With 4 bases clipped from V and 2 bases from J, the junction kept 7 bases outside the gene matches. Germline loops: CDR1 ENHRY, CDR2 SYGVKD. The chain's CDR3 is CAISAPDRENYGYTF. The CDR3 DNA is TGTGCCATCAGTGCCCCTGACAGGGAGAACTATGGCTACACCTTC.

In its sample, this clone was seen once. The chain employs TRBV2 and TRBJ2-1, with 11 bases fitting TRBD1. The CDR3 sequence is 15 residues long. Germline values: CDR1 SNHLY, CDR2 FYNNEI. The trim removed 6 bases at V and 4 bases at J, leaving 5 bases unmatched. In DNA form, the CDR3 reads TGTGCCAGCAGCGGACAGGGGGCCATGTACAATGAGCAGTTCTTC. Amino acid sequence: CASSGQGAMYNEQFF.

The CDR3 reads CASSLVPGVGEQYV. CDR3 nucleotides: TGTGCCAGCAGCTTAGTTCCGGGGGTGGGGGAGCAGTACGTC. The chain links TRBV7-2 to TRBJ2-7, with D maybe TRBD2 (6 bases). V was trimmed by 1 base and J by 7 bases, leaving 14 bases between them. The CDR3 consists of 14 residues. Looked up from germline, CDR1 is SGHTA and CDR2 is FQGNSA.